This T cell receptor (beta chain) was observed in a study of graft-versus-host responses after intestinal transplantation. Across the whole study: Multivisceral, liver-intestinal, or isolated intestinal transplants were received by the recipients. Every recipient had anti-thymocyte globulin induction and 2 to 3 years of tacrolimus plus steroids. Study outcomes and limitations: Early post-transplant HvG declines were associated with peak circulating GvH clone levels. Recipient marrow harbored GvH clones, some of which surfaced first in ileum or blood.

Measured with immunoSEQ multiplex PCR; TCRdb has only the in-frame clones, and not every one. Of roughly 50,000 clones listed, about 90% are singletons. Comment on this clone: Its antigen is not identified.

Germline loops: CDR1 SSHAT, CDR2 FNYEAQ (reference sequence). V was clipped by 5 bases and J by 8 bases, with 13 bases between them. The CDR3 is made up of 13 amino acids. This chain uses TRBV7-7 with TRBJ2-1; D may be TRBD2 (6 bases). The receptor comes from a human patient who received an intestinal transplant, so some T cells may come from the graft donor. The source material was PBMCs, sampled more than 650 days after intestinal transplant. The CDR3 protein is CASSREWSDEQFF. CDR3 sequence (DNA): TGTGCCAGCAGCCGGGAGTGGTCCGATGAGCAGTTCTTC.